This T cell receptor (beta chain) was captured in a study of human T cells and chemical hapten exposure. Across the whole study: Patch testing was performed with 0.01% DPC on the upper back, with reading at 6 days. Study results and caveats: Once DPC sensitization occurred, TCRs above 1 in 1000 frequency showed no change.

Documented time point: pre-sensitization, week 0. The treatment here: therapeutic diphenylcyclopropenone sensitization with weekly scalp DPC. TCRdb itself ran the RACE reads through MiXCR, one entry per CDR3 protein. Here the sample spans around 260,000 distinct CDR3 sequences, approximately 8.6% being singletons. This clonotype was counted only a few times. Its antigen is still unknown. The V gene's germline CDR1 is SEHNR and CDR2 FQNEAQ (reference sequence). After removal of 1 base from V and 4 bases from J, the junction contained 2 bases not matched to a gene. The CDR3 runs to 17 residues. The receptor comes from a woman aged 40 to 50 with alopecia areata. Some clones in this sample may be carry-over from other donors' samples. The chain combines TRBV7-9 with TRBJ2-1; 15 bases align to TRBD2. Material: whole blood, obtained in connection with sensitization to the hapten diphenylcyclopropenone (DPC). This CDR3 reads CASSLGGTSGRYNEQFF. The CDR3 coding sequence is TGTGCCAGCAGCTTAGGAGGGACTAGCGGGAGGTACAATGAGCAGTTCTTC.